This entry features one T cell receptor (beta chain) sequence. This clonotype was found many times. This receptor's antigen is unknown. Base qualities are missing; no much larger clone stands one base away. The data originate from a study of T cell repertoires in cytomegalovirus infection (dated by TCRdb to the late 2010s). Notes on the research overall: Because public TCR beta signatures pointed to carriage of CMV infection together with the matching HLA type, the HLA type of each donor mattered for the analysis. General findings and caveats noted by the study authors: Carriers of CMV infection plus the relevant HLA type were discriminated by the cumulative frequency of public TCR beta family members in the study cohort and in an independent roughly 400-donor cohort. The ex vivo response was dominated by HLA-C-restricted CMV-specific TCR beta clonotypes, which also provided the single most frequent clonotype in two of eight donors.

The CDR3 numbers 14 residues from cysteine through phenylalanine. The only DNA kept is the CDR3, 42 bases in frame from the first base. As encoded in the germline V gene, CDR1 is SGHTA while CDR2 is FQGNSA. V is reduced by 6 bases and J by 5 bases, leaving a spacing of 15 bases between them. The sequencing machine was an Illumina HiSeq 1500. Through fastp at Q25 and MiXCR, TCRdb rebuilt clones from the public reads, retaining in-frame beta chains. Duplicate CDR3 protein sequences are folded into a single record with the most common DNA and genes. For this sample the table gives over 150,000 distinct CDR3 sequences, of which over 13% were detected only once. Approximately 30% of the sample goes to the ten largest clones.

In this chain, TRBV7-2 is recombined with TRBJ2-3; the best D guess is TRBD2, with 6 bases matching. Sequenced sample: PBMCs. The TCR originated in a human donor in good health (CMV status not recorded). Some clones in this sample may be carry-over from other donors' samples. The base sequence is TGTGCCAGCAGTTGGGGACTCCCCCGAGATACGCAGTATTTT. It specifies CASSWGLPRDTQYF.